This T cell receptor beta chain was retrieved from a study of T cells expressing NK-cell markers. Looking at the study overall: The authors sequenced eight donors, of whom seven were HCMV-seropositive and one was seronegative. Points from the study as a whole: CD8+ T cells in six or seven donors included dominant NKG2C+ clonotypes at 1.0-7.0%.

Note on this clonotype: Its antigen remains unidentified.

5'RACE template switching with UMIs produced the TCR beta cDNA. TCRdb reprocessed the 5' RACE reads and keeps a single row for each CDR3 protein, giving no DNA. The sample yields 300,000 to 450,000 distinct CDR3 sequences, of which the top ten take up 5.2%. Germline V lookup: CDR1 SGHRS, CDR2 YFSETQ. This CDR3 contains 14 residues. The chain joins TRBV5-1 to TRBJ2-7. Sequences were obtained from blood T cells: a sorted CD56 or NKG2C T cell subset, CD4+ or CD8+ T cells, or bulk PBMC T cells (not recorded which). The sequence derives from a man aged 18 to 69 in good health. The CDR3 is CASYHNLGSYEQYF.